What follows is one T cell receptor beta chain and its context. The antigen remains unidentified. The data were obtained in a study of radiotherapy plus CTLA-4 blockade in lung cancer. The wider study: Disease control was present in roughly a third of patients, and objective responses in approximately 20%.

Chemo-refractory metastatic non-small-cell lung cancer patients received focal radiation with ipilimumab CTLA-4 blockade. Unmatched junction bases numbered 3, after V lost 3 bases and J lost 3 bases. The CDR3 sequence is 15 residues long. Germline V gene lookup returns CDR1 ENHRY and CDR2 SYGVKD. Profiled with immunoSEQ multiplex PCR; TCRdb holds only in-frame clones, not every one. The sample lists approximately 37,000 clones; 70% to 80% were seen once. Findings and limits, study-wide: Response was reportedly best predicted by early blood T cell clone dynamics, with interferon-beta. Once radiotherapy plus ipilimumab had been given, TCR clones derived from tumor expanded in blood.

This sequence was found in a human donor with non-small cell lung cancer who had stable disease on radiotherapy plus ipilimumab. The chain joins TRBV10-3 to TRBJ2-1, with 9 nucleotides matching TRBD1. Sequencing used peripheral blood, obtained from a patient treated with radiotherapy plus ipilimumab. The CDR3 DNA reads as TGTGCCATCAGTGATGGGGACAGGGACTACAATGAGCAGTTCTTC. The encoded protein is CAISDGDRDYNEQFF.